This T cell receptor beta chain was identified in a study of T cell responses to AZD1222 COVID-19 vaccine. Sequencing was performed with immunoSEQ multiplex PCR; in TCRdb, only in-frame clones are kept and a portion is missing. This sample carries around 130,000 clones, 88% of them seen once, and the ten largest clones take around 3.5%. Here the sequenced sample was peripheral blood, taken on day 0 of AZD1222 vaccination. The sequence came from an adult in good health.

CDR3 residues: CASSHAGTGIVEAFF. DNA of the CDR3: TGTGCCAGCAGCCATGCCGGGACAGGGATCGTAGAAGCTTTCTTT. This chain links TRBV3-1 (or the pseudogene TRBV3-2) with TRBJ1-1; 9 bases are shared with TRBD1. Germline assignment: CDR1 LGHDT and CDR2 YNNKEL (reference sequence). The ends lost 3 bases at V and 8 bases at J; junction bases unmatched: 10. There are 15 residues in the CDR3.